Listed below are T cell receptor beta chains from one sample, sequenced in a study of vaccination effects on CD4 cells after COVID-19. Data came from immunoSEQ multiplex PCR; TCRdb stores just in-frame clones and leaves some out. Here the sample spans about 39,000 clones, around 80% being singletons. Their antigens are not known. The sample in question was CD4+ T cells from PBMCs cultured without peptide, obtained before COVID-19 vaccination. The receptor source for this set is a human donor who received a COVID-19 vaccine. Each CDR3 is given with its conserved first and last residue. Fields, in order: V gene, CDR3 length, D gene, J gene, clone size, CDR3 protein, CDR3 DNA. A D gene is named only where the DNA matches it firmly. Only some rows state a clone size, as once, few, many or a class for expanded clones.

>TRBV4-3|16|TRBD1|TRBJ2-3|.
CASSQSQGASTDTQYF
TGCGCCAGCAGCCAATCACAGGGGGCGAGTACAGATACGCAGTATTTT
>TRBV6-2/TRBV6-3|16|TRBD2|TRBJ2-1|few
CASSPGLAGAYNEQFF
TGTGCCAGCAGTCCGGGACTAGCGGGGGCTTACAATGAGCAGTTCTTC
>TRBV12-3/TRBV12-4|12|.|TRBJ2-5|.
CASSFMGETQYF
TGTGCCAGCAGTTTCATGGGAGAGACCCAGTACTTC
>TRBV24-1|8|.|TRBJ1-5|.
CATQPQHF
TGTGCCACCCAGCCCCAGCATTTT
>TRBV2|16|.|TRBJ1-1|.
CASRTTSPTGYTEAFF
TGTGCCAGCAGGACCACGAGTCCTACTGGGTACACTGAAGCTTTCTTT
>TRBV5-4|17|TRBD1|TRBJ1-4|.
CASSSPTTGGFDEKLFF
TGTGCCAGCAGCTCACCCACTACAGGGGGGTTTGATGAAAAACTGTTTTTT
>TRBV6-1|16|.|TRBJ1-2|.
CASSEIYLKEGSGYTF
TGTGCCAGCAGTGAAATTTACTTAAAAGAAGGAAGTGGCTACACCTTC
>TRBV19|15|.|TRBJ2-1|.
CASRAVLSSYNEQFF
TGTGCCAGTAGGGCAGTGTTGAGCTCCTACAATGAGCAGTTCTTC
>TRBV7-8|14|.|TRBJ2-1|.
CASSLDLAPPEQFF
TGTGCCAGCAGCTTAGATCTAGCGCCGCCTGAGCAGTTCTTC
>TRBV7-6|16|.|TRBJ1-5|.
CASSLAPSGTNQPQHF
TGTGCCAGCAGCTTAGCGCCCTCAGGGACCAATCAGCCCCAGCATTTT
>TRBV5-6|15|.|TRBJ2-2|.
CASSTGPVWTGELFF
TGTGCCAGCAGCACGGGCCCGGTTTGGACCGGGGAGCTGTTTTTT
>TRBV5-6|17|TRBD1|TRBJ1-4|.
CASSFRTGGTTNEKLFF
TGTGCCAGCAGCTTTCGGACAGGGGGTACCACTAATGAAAAACTGTTTTTT
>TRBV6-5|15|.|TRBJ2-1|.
CASSYKSGGVNEQFF
TGTGCCAGCAGTTATAAGAGTGGGGGTGTCAATGAGCAGTTCTTC
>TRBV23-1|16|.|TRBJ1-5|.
CASNPGQTDSNQPQHF
TGCGCCAGCAACCCGGGACAAACTGATAGCAATCAGCCCCAGCATTTT
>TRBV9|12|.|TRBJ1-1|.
CASSSGTTEAFF
TGTGCCAGCAGCTCCGGGACAACTGAAGCTTTCTTT
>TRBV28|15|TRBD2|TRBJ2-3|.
CASRRSGTSTDTQYF
TGTGCCAGCAGACGTAGCGGGACTAGCACAGATACGCAGTATTTT
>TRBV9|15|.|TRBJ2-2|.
CASSVVEGAGGELFF
TGTGCCAGCAGCGTAGTGGAAGGGGCGGGCGGGGAGCTGTTTTTT
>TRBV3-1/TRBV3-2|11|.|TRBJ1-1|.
CASKEGTEAFF
TGTGCCAGCAAGGAGGGCACTGAAGCTTTCTTT
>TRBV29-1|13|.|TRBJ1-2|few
CSVESGQNYGYTF
TGCAGCGTTGAGTCGGGGCAAAACTATGGCTACACCTTC
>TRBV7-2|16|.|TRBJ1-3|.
CASSLGSGSSGNTIYF
TGTGCCAGCAGCTTGGGGTCGGGGTCCTCTGGAAACACCATATATTTT
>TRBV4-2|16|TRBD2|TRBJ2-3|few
CASSPVSGARTDTQYF
TGTGCCAGCAGCCCAGTTAGCGGGGCCCGCACAGATACGCAGTATTTT
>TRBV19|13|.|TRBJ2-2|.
CASSRGAPGELFF
TGTGCCAGTAGCAGGGGGGCTCCCGGGGAGCTGTTTTTT
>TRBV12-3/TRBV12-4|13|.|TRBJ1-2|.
CASSIDRNYGYTF
TGTGCCAGCAGTATAGACAGAAACTATGGCTACACCTTC
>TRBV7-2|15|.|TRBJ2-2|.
CASSHGQLNTGELFF
TGTGCCAGCAGCCATGGACAGTTGAACACCGGGGAGCTGTTTTTT
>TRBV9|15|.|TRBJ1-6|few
CASSATGRQNSPLHF
TGTGCCAGCAGTGCGACGGGTCGGCAAAATTCACCCCTCCACTTT
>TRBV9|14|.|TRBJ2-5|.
CASSVAGIQETQYF
TGTGCCAGCAGCGTGGCAGGAATCCAAGAGACCCAGTACTTC
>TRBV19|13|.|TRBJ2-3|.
CASSDTSTDTQYF
TGTGCCAGTAGTGACACGTCCACAGATACGCAGTATTTT
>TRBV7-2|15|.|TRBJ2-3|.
CASSPDYLRTDTQYF
TGTGCCAGCAGCCCAGACTACCTTCGCACAGATACGCAGTATTTT
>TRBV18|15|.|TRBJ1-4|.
CASSARGTPDGKLFF
TGTGCCAGCTCGGCCCGGGGGACCCCGGATGGGAAACTGTTTTTT
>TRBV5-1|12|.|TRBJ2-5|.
CASSWPSETQYF
TGCGCCAGCAGCTGGCCGAGTGAGACCCAGTACTTC
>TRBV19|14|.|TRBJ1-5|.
CASSSQGNGQPQHF
TGTGCCAGTAGTAGTCAGGGGAACGGGCAGCCCCAGCATTTT
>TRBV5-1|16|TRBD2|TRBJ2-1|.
CASSLGSGGLYNEQFF
TGCGCCAGCAGCTTGGGTTCGGGGGGTCTCTACAATGAGCAGTTCTTC